These 32 T cell receptor beta chains share one sample of origin, sequenced in a study of T cell responses to AZD1222 COVID-19 vaccine. Clones were read by immunoSEQ multiplex PCR, and TCRdb kept only the in-frame ones, dropping some. The sample contains 200,000 or so clones, about nine tenths of which appear only once. Sequenced here: peripheral blood, sampled on day 0 of AZD1222 vaccination. These receptors were collected from an adult in good health.

The chain links TRBV10-3 to TRBJ1-2; D is undetermined. With 7 bases removed from V and 8 bases from J, the gap between germline ends came to 20 bases. This CDR3 has 14 residues. Germline V lookup: CDR1 ENHRY, CDR2 SYGVKD. The CDR3 protein is CAIIGSEGGRGYTF. DNA for the CDR3: TGTGCCATCATAGGAAGTGAGGGAGGGCGCGGCTACACCTTC.

The CDR3 reads CASFRDRGQPQHF. The CDR3 nucleotides read TGTGCCAGCTTCCGGGACAGGGGTCAGCCCCAGCATTTT. V usage is TRBV2 and J usage is TRBJ1-5; 10 positions agree with TRBD1. J lost 6 bases, V lost 8 bases, and 4 bases had no gene match. From germline, CDR1 is SNHLY and CDR2 FYNNEI. There are 13 residues in the CDR3.

This sequence joins TRBV4-1 and TRBJ2-1; TRBD2 aligns across 9 bases. The V gene end was trimmed by 6 bases and the J gene end by 6 bases; junction bases not matched to a gene: 9. The germline V gene has CDR1 MGHRA and CDR2 YSYEKL. The CDR3 length is 15 residues. CDR3 coding DNA: TGCGCCAGCAGAACCTCTAGCGGGGCGGCCAATGAGCAGTTCTTC. This encodes CASRTSSGAANEQFF.

CDR3 region: CASSDFLSNEQFF. CDR3 nucleotides: TGTGCCAGCAGTGATTTCCTTAGCAATGAGCAGTTCTTC. The chain joins TRBV2 to TRBJ2-1; no clear D gene. Germline values: CDR1 SNHLY, CDR2 FYNNEI. The ends were cut back, 3 bases at V and 6 bases at J, with 9 bases in the middle. The CDR3 sequence is 13 residues long. The entire variable domain, with the rest obtained from reference TRBV2 and TRBJ2-1, is as follows: EPEVTQTPSHQVTQMGQEVILRCVPISNHLYFYWYRQILGQKVEFLVSFYNNEISEKSEIFDDQFSVERPDGSNFTLKIRSTKLEDSAMYFCASSDFLSNEQFFGPGTRLTVL.

The V call is TRBV18, the J call TRBJ2-7, with no clear D. The germline V gene encodes CDR1 KGHSH and CDR2 LQKENI. This CDR3 comprises 14 residues. V lost 2 bases and J 0 bases, leaving 8 bases between the germline ends. This chain's CDR3 is CASSPGDFSYEQYF. CDR3 sequence (DNA): TGTGCCAGCTCACCAGGAGACTTCTCCTACGAGCAGTACTTC.

The rearrangement links TRBV12-3 or TRBV12-4 to TRBJ1-3, with 7 bases lining up with TRBD1. V lost 3 bases and J lost 4; bases outside the gene matches: 0. The CDR3 spans 13 residues. Here the CDR3 reads CASSLGQGNTIYF. The CDR3 coding sequence is TGTGCCAGCAGTTTGGGACAGGGAAACACCATATATTTT.

The chain combines TRBV18 with TRBJ2-4; TRBD2 matches 9 bases. V was clipped by 2 bases and J by 6 bases; unmatched bases: 5. Germline values: CDR1 KGHSH, CDR2 LQKENI. The CDR3 runs to 15 residues. CDR3 loop: CASSPEGLARNIQYF. The CDR3 nucleotides read TGTGCCAGCTCACCAGAGGGACTAGCTAGAAACATTCAGTACTTC.

The chain uses TRBV24-1 and TRBJ1-3, with D tentatively TRBD1 (6 bases). The CDR3 is 16 residues long. Per the germline V gene, CDR1 is KGHDR and CDR2 is SFDVKD. The V end was cut by 4 bases, the J end by 0 bases, with 12 bases between. CDR3 sequence: CATSDRTDSSGNTIYF. Here the CDR3 DNA reads TGTGCCACCAGTGACCGGACAGACAGCTCTGGAAACACCATATATTTT.

J is TRBJ1-1 and V is TRBV9; 9 bases are shared with TRBD1. V shed 0 bases and J 3 bases; nucleotides not matched to a gene: 12. This CDR3 is built from 18 residues. Germline V gene data show CDR1 as SGDLS and CDR2 as YYNGEE. The CDR3 loop is CASSVGLRDRAGDTEAFF. The CDR3, as DNA: TGTGCCAGCAGCGTAGGCCTCCGGGACAGGGCGGGAGACACTGAAGCTTTCTTT.

This sequence joins TRBV4-3 and TRBJ1-4; D gene ambiguous. V lost 3 bases and J lost 3, with 8 bases in between. The germline V gene encodes CDR1 LGHNA and CDR2 YSLEER. The CDR3 is 14 residues long. The CDR3 is CASSQGWANEKLFF. CDR3 in DNA: TGCGCCAGCAGCCAGGGTTGGGCTAATGAAAAACTGTTTTTT.

The CDR3 DNA is TGTGCCAGCAGCTTGGAAGTTGGGACAGGGAATTCACCCCTCCACTTT. It specifies CASSLEVGTGNSPLHF. The V gene is TRBV5-4, the J gene TRBJ1-6; 9 positions agree with TRBD1. The junction had 5 bases not matched to a gene; V was cut back by 0 bases and J by 7 bases. The CDR3 runs 16 residues. Germline-derived CDR1 and CDR2 are SGHNT and YYREEE (reference sequence).

The chain recombines TRBV9 with TRBJ1-5; D is unclear. Trimming cost V 7 bases and J 3 bases, with 14 bases left between them. The CDR3 consists of 14 residues. Germline V gives CDR1 SGDLS, CDR2 YYNGEE. The CDR3 sequence is CASSEGPVNQPQHF. In DNA form, the CDR3 reads TGTGCCAGCTCCGAAGGGCCAGTCAATCAGCCCCAGCATTTT.

The V call is TRBV7-8, the J call TRBJ1-1; D might be TRBD1 (5 bases). V dropped 2 bases and J dropped 6 bases, with 13 bases sitting between them. CDR3 size: 14 residues. Germline V lookup: CDR1 SGHVS, CDR2 FQNEAQ. The CDR3 DNA reads as TGTGCCAGCAGCTTACGTGGGGCGGGCGCTGAAGCTTTCTTT. Protein sequence: CASSLRGAGAEAFF.

This chain uses TRBV7-2 with TRBJ1-5; D possibly corresponds to TRBD1 (6 bases). Per the germline V gene, CDR1 is SGHTA and CDR2 is FQGNSA. V lost 5 bases and J 3 bases, leaving 17 bases between the germline ends. This CDR3 region has 16 residues. The CDR3 region is CASSPLLGGINQPQHF. The DNA for the CDR3 is TGTGCCAGCAGCCCCCTCTTAGGGGGAATCAATCAGCCCCAGCATTTT.

The chain couples TRBV19 to TRBJ1-1, with no clear D. This CDR3 region has 13 residues. Per the germline V gene, CDR1 is LNHDA and CDR2 is SQIVND (reference sequence). Trimming removed 6 bases from V and 4 bases from J, with 12 bases in between. For the CDR3, the DNA is TGTGCCAGTAGCTTGGTAGGCCTCACTGAAGCTTTCTTT. This gives the protein CASSLVGLTEAFF.

The CDR3 bases are TGTGCCAGCTCACCAGTTTCTAGGGTGGACGAGCAGTACTTC. It codes for CASSPVSRVDEQYF. The rearrangement uses TRBV18 and TRBJ2-7; D is unresolved. There are 14 residues in the CDR3. Germline-derived CDR1 and CDR2 are KGHSH and LQKENI. The V gene lost 2 bases and the J gene lost 5 bases, with 13 bases spanning the gap.

The V and J genes are TRBV9 and TRBJ2-1, with D hard to call. In germline, CDR1 is SGDLS, CDR2 YYNGEE. V lost 4 bases, J lost 3 bases, and 17 bases lay in between. This CDR3 is 16 amino acids long. CDR3 in amino acids: CASSLRLGDGYNEQFF. CDR3 DNA: TGTGCCAGCAGCCTCCGTCTCGGAGACGGCTACAATGAGCAGTTCTTC.

This clone was counted only a few times. The rearrangement joins TRBV5-5 to TRBJ1-1; 8 bases fit TRBD1. The CDR3 contains 16 residues. The V gene's germline CDR1 is SGHKS and CDR2 YYEKEE (reference sequence). Trimming took 5 bases from V and 1 from J; bases not matched to a gene: 10. CDR3 coding DNA: TGTGCCAGCAGTCTATCCGGGGACAGGCGGAACACTGAAGCTTTCTTT. Protein product: CASSLSGDRRNTEAFF.

This clone was counted between two and nine times. This chain connects TRBV15 to TRBJ1-3, with D perhaps matching TRBD1 (6 bases). Germline CDR1 is LNHNV and CDR2 is YYDKDF (reference sequence). This CDR3 region has 16 residues. Trimming took off 8 bases at V and 0 bases at J, with 17 bases between the two ends. This chain's CDR3 is CATQRGGDGSGNTIYF. The CDR3 DNA follows: TGTGCCACCCAGAGGGGGGGGGACGGCTCTGGAAACACCATATATTTT. Filled out from reference TRBV15 and TRBJ1-3, the complete variable domain reads DAMVIQNPRYQVTQFGKPVTLSCSQTLNHNVMYWYQQKSSQAPKLLFHYYDKDFNNEADTPDNFQSRRPNTSFCFLDIRSPGLGDTAMYLCATQRGGDGSGNTIYFGEGSWLTVV.

This clone was detected a few times. The rearrangement joins TRBV19 to TRBJ1-3; D not resolved. The germline V gene encodes CDR1 LNHDA and CDR2 SQIVND (reference sequence). The length of the CDR3 is 14 residues. Trimming took off 9 bases at V and 0 bases at J, with 12 bases between the two ends. Written as DNA, the CDR3 is TGTGCCAGCGCAGGAAGCAGCTCTGGAAACACCATATATTTT. Its protein product is CASAGSSSGNTIYF.

V and J are TRBV12-3 or TRBV12-4 and TRBJ2-1; D gene uncertain. The CDR3 extends over 13 amino acids. Between the trimmed V and J ends, which lost 1 base and 4 bases, there was a span of 5 bases. CDR3 loop: CASSLVGYNEQFF. CDR3 nucleotide sequence: TGTGCCAGCAGTTTAGTTGGATACAATGAGCAGTTCTTC.

This clone appeared a single time. The rearrangement uses TRBV2 and TRBJ2-3, with D unresolved. Trimming left V 7 bases short and J 1 base short, with 9 bases between. Germline values: CDR1 SNHLY, CDR2 FYNNEI. The CDR3 is 13 amino acids. The CDR3 spells CASTPGRTDTQYF. CDR3 DNA: TGTGCCAGCACCCCGGGCCGCACAGATACGCAGTATTTT.

The rearrangement links TRBV19 to TRBJ2-7; a possible D gene is TRBD2 (5 bases). V lost 3 bases and J 1 base, leaving 10 bases between the germline ends. The CDR3 is made up of 14 amino acids. Per germline, CDR1 LNHDA and CDR2 SQIVND (reference sequence). Written as DNA, the CDR3 is TGTGCCAGTAGTATCCTAGCCGATTCCTACGAGCAGTACTTC. Encoded protein: CASSILADSYEQYF.

CDR3 sequence: CASTHNTGGNEQFF. As DNA, the CDR3 is TGCGCCAGCACCCATAATACGGGGGGCAATGAGCAGTTCTTC. V is TRBV5-1 and J is TRBJ2-1; 7 bases match TRBD2. Losses at the gene ends were 6 bases for V and 6 bases for J; bases not matched to a gene: 9. From germline, CDR1 is SGHRS and CDR2 YFSETQ. This CDR3 contains 14 residues.

The chain carries TRBV5-4 and TRBJ2-3, with TRBD2 as a possible D gene (6 bases). CDR1 is SGHNT, CDR2 YYREEE, per germline (reference sequence). The length of the CDR3 is 16 residues. The ends were cut back, 1 base at V and 0 bases at J, with 12 bases in the middle. The CDR3 nucleotides are TGTGCCAGCAGCTTGCGGGAGCTAGGAAGCACAGATACGCAGTATTTT. The encoded protein is CASSLRELGSTDTQYF. The variable domain in full, completed from reference TRBV5-4 and TRBJ2-3, reads ETGVTQSPTHLIKTRGQQVTLRCSSQSGHNTVSWYQQALGQGPQFIFQYYREEENGRGNFPPRFSGLQFPNYSSELNVNALELDDSALYLCASSLRELGSTDTQYFGPGTRLTVL.

This chain connects TRBV7-9 to TRBJ1-1; D is undetermined. V was clipped by 3 bases and J by 7 bases, with 9 bases between them. The CDR3 contains 12 residues. CDR1 is SEHNR and CDR2 is FQNEAQ in the germline V gene (reference sequence). The CDR3 here is CASSFGVNEAFF. As DNA, the CDR3 is TGTGCCAGCAGCTTCGGAGTGAATGAAGCTTTCTTT.

V and J are TRBV2 and TRBJ2-5; no firm D call. This CDR3 is built from 11 residues. The germline CDR1 and CDR2 sequences are SNHLY and FYNNEI. V lost 3 bases and J 3 bases, leaving 2 bases between the germline ends. In nucleotides, the CDR3 is TGTGCCAGCAGTGAGAAAGAGACCCAGTACTTC. Protein product: CASSEKETQYF.

V is TRBV27 and J is TRBJ2-7; D gene unclear. Germline CDR1 reads MNHEY; CDR2 reads SMNVEV (reference sequence). The V end lost 6 bases, the J end lost 2 bases, and 11 bases lay between the germline ends. There are 13 residues in the CDR3. The CDR3 spells CASRGARPYEQYF. CDR3 bases: TGTGCCAGCAGGGGCGCGCGTCCCTACGAGCAGTACTTC.

This chain uses TRBV5-5 with TRBJ2-7; D could derive from TRBD1 or TRBD2 (6 bases each). Germline V gives CDR1 SGHKS, CDR2 YYEKEE (reference sequence). This CDR3 is built from 15 residues. V lost 3 bases, J lost 4 bases, and 17 bases lay in between. CDR3 region: CASSWGVTGPYEQYF. CDR3 sequence (DNA): TGTGCCAGCAGCTGGGGGGTGACAGGCCCGTACGAGCAGTACTTC. The complete variable domain, with remaining parts taken from reference TRBV5-5 and TRBJ2-7, reads DAGVTQSPTHLIKTRGQQVTLRCSPISGHKSVSWYQQVLGQGPQFIFQYYEKEERGRGNFPDRFSARQFPNYSSELNVNALLLGDSALYLCASSWGVTGPYEQYFGPGTRLTVT.

This chain links TRBV24-1 with TRBJ1-5, with TRBD1 matching over 7 bases. Germline-derived CDR1 and CDR2 are KGHDR and SFDVKD. The CDR3 runs 12 residues. Trimming took 6 bases from V and 5 from J; bases not matched to a gene: 0. CDR3 nucleotides: TGTGCCACCAGTCAGGGGGATCAGCCCCAGCATTTT. This translates into CATSQGDQPQHF.

In regard to this clone: Other DNA sequences in this sample translate to the same CDR3. V usage is TRBV12-3 or TRBV12-4 and J usage is TRBJ2-1; D call uncertain. This CDR3 spans 11 amino acids. The germline V and J ends were trimmed by 6 bases and 10 bases, with 10 bases remaining between them. The CDR3, as DNA: TGTGCCAGCAGCCTAGTGGGGGAGCAGTTCTTC. The encoded protein is CASSLVGEQFF.

V is TRBV29-1 and J is TRBJ1-3; 8 bases line up with TRBD1. The V segment lost 6 bases and the J segment 8 bases; nucleotides outside the gene matches: 21. Germline assignment: CDR1 SQVTM and CDR2 ANQGSEA. This CDR3 has 17 amino acids. CDR3 nucleotide sequence: TGCAGCGTGACAGGAGGGACAGGAGGCCTAAGGGAGGACACCATATATTTT. Translated: CSVTGGTGGLREDTIYF.